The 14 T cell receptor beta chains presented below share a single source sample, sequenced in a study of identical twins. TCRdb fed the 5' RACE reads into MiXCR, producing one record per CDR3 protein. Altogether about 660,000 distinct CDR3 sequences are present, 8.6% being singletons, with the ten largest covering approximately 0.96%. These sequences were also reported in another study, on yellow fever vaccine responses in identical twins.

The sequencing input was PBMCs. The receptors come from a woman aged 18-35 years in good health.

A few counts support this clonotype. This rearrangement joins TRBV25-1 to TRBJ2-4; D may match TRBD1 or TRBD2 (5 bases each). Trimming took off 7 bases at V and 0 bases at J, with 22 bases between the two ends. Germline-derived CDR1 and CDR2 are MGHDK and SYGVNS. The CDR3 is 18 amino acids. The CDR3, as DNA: TGTGCCAGCACCCTCCGGGGACGAGCTCCCCTAGCCAAAAACATTCAGTACTTC. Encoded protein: CASTLRGRAPLAKNIQYF.

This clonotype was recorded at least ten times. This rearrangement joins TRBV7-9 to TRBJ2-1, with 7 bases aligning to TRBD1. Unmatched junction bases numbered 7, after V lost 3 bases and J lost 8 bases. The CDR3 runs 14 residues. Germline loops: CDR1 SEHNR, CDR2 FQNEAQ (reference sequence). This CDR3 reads CASSFQTGWDEQFF. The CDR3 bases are TGTGCCAGCAGCTTTCAGACAGGGTGGGATGAGCAGTTCTTC.

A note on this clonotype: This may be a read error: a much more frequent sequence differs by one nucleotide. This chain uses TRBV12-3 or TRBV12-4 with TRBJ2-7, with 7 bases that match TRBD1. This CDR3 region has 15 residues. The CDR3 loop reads CASSFGQASTYEHYF. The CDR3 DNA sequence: TGTGCCAGCAGTTTTGGACAGGCCAGTACCTACGAGCATTACTTC.

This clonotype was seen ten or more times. The CDR3 reads CASSHPGQGPYEQYF. For the CDR3, the DNA is TGTGCCAGCAGCCACCCGGGACAGGGTCCCTACGAGCAGTACTTC. The chain is built from TRBV14 and TRBJ2-7; 9 nucleotides agree with TRBD1. V shed 3 bases, J shed 2 bases, and the junction held 5 bases outside the gene matches. The CDR3 is 15 amino acids. The V gene's germline CDR1 is SGHDN and CDR2 FVKESK.

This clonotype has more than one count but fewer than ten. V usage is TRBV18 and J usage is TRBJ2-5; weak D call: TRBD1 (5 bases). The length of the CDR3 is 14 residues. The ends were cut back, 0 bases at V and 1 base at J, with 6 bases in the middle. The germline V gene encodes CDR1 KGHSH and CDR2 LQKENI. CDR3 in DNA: TGTGCCAGCTCACCACCAGGGGCCCAAGAGACCCAGTACTTC. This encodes CASSPPGAQETQYF.

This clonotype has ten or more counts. DNA of the CDR3: TGCAGCGTTGAGAGACACCTGAACACTGAAGCTTTCTTT. Its protein product is CSVERHLNTEAFF. The V and J genes are TRBV29-1 and TRBJ1-1; D unresolved. Per the germline V gene, CDR1 is SQVTM and CDR2 is ANQGSEA. The CDR3 contains 13 residues. V was clipped by 3 bases and J by 0 bases, with 8 bases between them.

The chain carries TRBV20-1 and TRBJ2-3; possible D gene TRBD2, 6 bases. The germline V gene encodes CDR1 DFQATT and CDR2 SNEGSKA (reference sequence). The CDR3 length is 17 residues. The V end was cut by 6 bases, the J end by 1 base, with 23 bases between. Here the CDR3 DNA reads TGCAGTGCGAAGGGTTGGCAAGGAGAGCGGGGCACAGATACGCAGTATTTT. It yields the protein CSAKGWQGERGTDTQYF.

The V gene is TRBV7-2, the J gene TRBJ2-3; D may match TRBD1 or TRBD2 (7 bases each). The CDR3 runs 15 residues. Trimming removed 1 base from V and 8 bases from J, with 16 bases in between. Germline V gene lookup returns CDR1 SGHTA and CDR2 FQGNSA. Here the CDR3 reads CASSLDHRGGGTQYF. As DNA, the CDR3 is TGTGCCAGCAGCTTAGACCACAGGGGCGGGGGTACGCAGTATTTT. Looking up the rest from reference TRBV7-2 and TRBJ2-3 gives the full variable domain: GAGVSQSPSNKVTEKGKDVELRCDPISGHTALYWYRQSLGQGLEFLIYFQGNSAPDKSGLPSDRFSAERTGGSVSTLTIQRTQQEDSAVYLCASSLDHRGGGTQYFGPGTRLTVL.

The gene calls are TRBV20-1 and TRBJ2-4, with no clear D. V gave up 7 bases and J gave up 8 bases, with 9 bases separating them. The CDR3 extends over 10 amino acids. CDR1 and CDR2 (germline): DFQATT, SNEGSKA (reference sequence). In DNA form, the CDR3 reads TGCAGTGTGCTTTGGGACATTCAGTACTTC. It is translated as CSVLWDIQYF.

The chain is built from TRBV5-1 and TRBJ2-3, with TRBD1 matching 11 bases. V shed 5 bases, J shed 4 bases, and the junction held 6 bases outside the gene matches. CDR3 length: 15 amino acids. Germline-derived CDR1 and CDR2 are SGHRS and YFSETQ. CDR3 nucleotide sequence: TGCGCCAGCAGACTTAGGACAGGGGGCTCAGATACGCAGTATTTT. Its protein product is CASRLRTGGSDTQYF.

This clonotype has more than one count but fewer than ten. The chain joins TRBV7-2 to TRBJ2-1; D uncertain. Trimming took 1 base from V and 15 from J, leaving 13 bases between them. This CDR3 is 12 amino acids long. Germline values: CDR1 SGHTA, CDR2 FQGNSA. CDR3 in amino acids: CASSLVPPTAFF. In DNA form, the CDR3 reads TGTGCCAGCAGCTTAGTTCCCCCTACCGCGTTCTTC.

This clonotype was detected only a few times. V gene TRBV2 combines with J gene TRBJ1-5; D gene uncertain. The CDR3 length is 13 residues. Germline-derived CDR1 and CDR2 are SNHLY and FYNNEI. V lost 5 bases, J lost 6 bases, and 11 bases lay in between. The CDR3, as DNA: TGTGCCAGCAGTAGGGAGGAAAGTCAGCCCCAGCATTTT. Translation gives CASSREESQPQHF.

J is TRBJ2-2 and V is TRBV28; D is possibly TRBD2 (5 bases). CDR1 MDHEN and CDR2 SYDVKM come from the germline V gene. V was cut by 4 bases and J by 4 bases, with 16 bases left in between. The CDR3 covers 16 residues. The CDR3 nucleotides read TGTGCCAGCAGTTCTCACCTAACTAGTAGCACCGGGGAGCTGTTTTTT. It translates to CASSSHLTSSTGELFF.

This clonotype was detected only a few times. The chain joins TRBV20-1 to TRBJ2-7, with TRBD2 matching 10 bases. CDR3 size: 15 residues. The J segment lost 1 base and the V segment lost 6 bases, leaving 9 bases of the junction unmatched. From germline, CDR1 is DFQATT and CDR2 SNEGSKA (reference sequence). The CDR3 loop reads CSAVGVAGGSYEQYF. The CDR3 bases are TGCAGTGCGGTGGGTGTAGCGGGAGGTTCCTACGAGCAGTACTTC.